The entry below gives a single TCR beta chain sequence along with its context. The data were taken from a study of shared clonotypes between healthy human individuals. Germline lookup yields CDR1 MNHNS and CDR2 SASEGT. Deletions cut 1 base from V and 2 bases from J, with 11 bases between. CDR3 size: 16 residues. Cells designated naive CD8 were CD45RO-negative and were positively selected for CCR7, with terminally differentiated effector memory CD45RA+ cells excluded. Some clones are missing from TCRdb's copy, which holds only in-frame ones; the method was immunoSEQ multiplex PCR. The sample has millions of clones, 85% to 95% seen once; the top ten hold around 1.1%.

This TCR derives from a man aged 18-30 years in good health. Sequenced input: naive CD8+ T cells sorted from blood. This chain uses TRBV6-1 with TRBJ2-2, with D perhaps assigned TRBD1 or TRBD2 (5 bases each). CDR3 region: CASSEGGPFNTGELFF. CDR3 coding DNA: TGTGCCAGCAGTGAAGGGGGACCCTTCAACACCGGGGAGCTGTTTTTT.